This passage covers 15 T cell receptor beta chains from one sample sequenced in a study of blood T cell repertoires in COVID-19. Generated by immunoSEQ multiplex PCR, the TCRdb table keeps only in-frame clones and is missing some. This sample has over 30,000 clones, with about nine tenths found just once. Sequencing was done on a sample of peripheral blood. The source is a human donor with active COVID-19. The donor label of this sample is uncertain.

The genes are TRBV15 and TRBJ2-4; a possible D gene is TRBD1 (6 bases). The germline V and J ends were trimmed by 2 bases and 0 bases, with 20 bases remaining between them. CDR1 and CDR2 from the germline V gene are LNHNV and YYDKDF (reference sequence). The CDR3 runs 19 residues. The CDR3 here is CATSRSTVHREGAKNIQYF. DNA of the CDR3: TGTGCCACCAGCAGAAGTACGGTCCACAGGGAAGGAGCCAAAAACATTCAGTACTTC.

CDR3 sequence: CASSYVPGQGGNSPLHF. In DNA form, the CDR3 reads TGTGCCAGCAGTTACGTCCCGGGACAGGGAGGCAATTCACCCCTCCACTTT. V and J are TRBV6-2 or TRBV6-3 and TRBJ1-6, with 9 nucleotides matching TRBD1. With V trimmed by 2 bases and J by 7 bases, 9 bases remained unmatched. This CDR3 is built from 17 residues. Germline CDR1 and CDR2: MNHEY and SVGEGT.

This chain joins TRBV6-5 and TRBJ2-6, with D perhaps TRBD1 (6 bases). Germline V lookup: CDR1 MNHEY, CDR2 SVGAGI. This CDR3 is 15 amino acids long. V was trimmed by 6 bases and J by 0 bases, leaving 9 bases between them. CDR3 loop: CASRTGTSGANVLTF. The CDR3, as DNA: TGTGCCAGCAGGACAGGAACCTCTGGGGCCAACGTCCTGACTTTC.

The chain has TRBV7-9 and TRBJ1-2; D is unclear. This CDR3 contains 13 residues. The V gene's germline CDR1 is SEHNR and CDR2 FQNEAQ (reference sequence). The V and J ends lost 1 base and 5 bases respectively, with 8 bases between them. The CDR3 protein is CASSLESGYGYTF. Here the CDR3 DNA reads TGTGCCAGCAGCTTAGAGTCGGGTTATGGCTACACCTTC.

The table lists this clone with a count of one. This CDR3 is CASSQAGLVPPQFF. CDR3 nucleotides: TGTGCCAGCAGCCAAGCGGGACTCGTCCCCCCACAGTTCTTC. The chain carries TRBV14 and TRBJ2-1; a weak D match, TRBD2 (6 bases). The V gene lost 1 base and the J gene lost 13 bases, with 17 bases spanning the gap. Germline loops: CDR1 SGHDN, CDR2 FVKESK. CDR3 length: 14 residues.

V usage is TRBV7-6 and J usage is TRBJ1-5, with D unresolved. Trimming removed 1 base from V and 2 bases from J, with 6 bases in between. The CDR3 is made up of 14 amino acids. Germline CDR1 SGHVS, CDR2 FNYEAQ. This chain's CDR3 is CASSLDRGNQPQHF. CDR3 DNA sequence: TGTGCCAGCAGCTTAGACAGAGGCAATCAGCCCCAGCATTTT. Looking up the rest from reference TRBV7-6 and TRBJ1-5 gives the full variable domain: GAGVSQSPRYKVTKRGQDVALRCDPISGHVSLYWYRQALGQGPEFLTYFNYEAQQDKSGLPNDRFSAERPEGSISTLTIQRTEQRDSAMYRCASSLDRGNQPQHFGDGTRLSIL.

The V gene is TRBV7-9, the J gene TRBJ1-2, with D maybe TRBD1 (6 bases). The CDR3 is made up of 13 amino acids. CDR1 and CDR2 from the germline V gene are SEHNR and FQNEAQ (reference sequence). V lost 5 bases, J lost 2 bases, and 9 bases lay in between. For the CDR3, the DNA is TGTGCCAGCAGCCGACAGGCAAACTATGGCTACACCTTC. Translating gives CASSRQANYGYTF.

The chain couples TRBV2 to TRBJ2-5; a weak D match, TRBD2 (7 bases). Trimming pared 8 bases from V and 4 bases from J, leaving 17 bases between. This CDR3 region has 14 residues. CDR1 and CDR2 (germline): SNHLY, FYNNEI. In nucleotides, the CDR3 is TGTGCCAGCCGCGGCGGGGGCGTCGGAGAGACCCAGTACTTC. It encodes CASRGGGVGETQYF.

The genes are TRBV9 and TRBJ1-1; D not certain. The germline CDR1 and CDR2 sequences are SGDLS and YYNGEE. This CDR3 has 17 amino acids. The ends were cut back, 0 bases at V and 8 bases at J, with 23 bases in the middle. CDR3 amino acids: CASSVVGKRSFSGEAFF. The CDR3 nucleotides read TGTGCCAGCAGCGTAGTAGGGAAACGTTCCTTTTCGGGGGAAGCTTTCTTT.

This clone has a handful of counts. The CDR3 DNA follows: TGCGCCAGCAGCCAAACTGACAGGGCCCCCGGGGAGCTGTTTTTT. Its protein product is CASSQTDRAPGELFF. The chain is built from TRBV4-3 and TRBJ2-2; TRBD1 matches 7 bases. CDR1 LGHNA and CDR2 YSLEER come from the germline V gene. J was trimmed by 6 bases and V by 2 bases; bases with no gene match: 6. This CDR3 has 15 residues.

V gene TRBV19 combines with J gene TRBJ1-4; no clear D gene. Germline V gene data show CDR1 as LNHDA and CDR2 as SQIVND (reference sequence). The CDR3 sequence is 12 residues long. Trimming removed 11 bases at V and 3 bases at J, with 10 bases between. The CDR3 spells CASRHPNEKLFF. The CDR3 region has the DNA TGTGCCTCGAGACACCCTAATGAAAAACTGTTTTTT.

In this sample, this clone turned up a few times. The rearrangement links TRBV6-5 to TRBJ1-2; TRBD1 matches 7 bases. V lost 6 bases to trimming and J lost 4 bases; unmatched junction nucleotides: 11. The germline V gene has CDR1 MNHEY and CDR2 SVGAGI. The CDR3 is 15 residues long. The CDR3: CASSRTGTATYGYTF. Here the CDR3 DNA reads TGTGCCAGCAGCCGGACCGGGACAGCGACCTATGGCTACACCTTC.

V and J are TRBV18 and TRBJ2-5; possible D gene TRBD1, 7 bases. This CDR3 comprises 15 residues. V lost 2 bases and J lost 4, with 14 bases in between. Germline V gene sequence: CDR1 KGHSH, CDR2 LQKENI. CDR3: CASSPRQGLAETQYF. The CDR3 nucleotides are TGTGCCAGCTCACCAAGACAGGGACTGGCAGAGACCCAGTACTTC.

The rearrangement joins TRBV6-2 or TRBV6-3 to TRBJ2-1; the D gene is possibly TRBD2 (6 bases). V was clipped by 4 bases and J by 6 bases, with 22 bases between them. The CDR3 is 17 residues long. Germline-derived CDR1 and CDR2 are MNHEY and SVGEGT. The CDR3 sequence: CASSSPQTRLPLNEQFF. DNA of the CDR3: TGTGCCAGCAGTTCCCCTCAGACTAGACTCCCCCTCAATGAGCAGTTCTTC.

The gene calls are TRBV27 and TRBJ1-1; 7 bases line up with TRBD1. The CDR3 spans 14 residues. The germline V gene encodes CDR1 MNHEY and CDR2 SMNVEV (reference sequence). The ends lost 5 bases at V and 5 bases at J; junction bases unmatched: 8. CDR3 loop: CASSQTGPLTEAFF. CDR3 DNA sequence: TGTGCCAGCAGTCAGACAGGGCCGCTAACTGAAGCTTTCTTT.